This T cell receptor beta chain was sequenced during a study of blood T cell repertoires in COVID-19. Measured with immunoSEQ multiplex PCR; TCRdb has only the in-frame clones, and not every one. The data show 70,000 to 100,000 clones, with roughly nine tenths seen just once and around 16% held by the top ten. Seattle's enrolled individuals joined amid active infection and were then monitored longitudinally. The V gene's germline CDR1 is LGHDT and CDR2 YNNKEL (reference sequence). V lost 2 bases, J lost 3 bases, and 7 bases lay in between. This CDR3 spans 13 amino acids. This clonotype was obtained from a woman in her sixties or seventies with COVID-19, enrolled during active disease. The sample comprised peripheral blood. This chain links TRBV3-1 (or the pseudogene TRBV3-2) with TRBJ2-5; tentative D call: TRBD2 (6 bases). The CDR3 coding sequence is TGTGCCAGCAGCCAATGGGGGGAAGAGACCCAGTACTTC. Amino acid sequence: CASSQWGEETQYF.